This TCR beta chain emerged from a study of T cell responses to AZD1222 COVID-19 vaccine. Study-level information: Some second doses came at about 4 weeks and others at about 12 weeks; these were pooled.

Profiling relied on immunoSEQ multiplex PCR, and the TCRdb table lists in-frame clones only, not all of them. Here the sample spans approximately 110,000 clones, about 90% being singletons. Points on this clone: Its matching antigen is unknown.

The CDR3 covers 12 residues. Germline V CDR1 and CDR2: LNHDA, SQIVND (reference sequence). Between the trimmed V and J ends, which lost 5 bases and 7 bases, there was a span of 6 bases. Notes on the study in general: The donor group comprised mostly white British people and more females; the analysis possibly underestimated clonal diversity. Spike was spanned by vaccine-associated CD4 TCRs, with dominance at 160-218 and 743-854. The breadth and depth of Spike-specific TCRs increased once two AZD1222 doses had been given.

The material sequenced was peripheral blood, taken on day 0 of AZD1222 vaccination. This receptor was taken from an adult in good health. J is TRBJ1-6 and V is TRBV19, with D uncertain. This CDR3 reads CASSGQNSPLHF. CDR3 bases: TGTGCCAGTAGTGGGCAAAATTCACCCCTCCACTTT.